This TCR beta chain appears in the sequencing data of a study of regulatory T cells in long-lasting Graves disease. Sequencing libraries for TCR beta were prepared with iRepertoire HTBI primers and Arm-PCR of CDR3 regions. Each CDR3 protein is one row after TCRdb ran MiXCR on the multiplex PCR reads. The sample has some 420,000 distinct CDR3 sequences, approximately 23% seen once. This clonotype was detected many times. No antigen is known for it. The time point is: persistent/refractory GD, antithyroid drugs over 5 years with positive TRAb. PBMC-extracted RNA yielded the TCR library. The CDR3 covers 10 residues. Germline values: CDR1 DFQATT, CDR2 SNEGSKA (reference sequence). Trimming took off 6 bases at V and 4 bases at J, with 6 bases between the two ends. Study-wide points: Gene preferences differed: TRBV28, TRBJ1-2, TRBJ2-5 in persistent cases. The number of shared public clonotypes was higher in persistent patients (approximately 2,600) than new patients (under 1,000).

The sequence came from a female donor with Graves disease. This specimen consisted of peripheral blood mononuclear cells (PBMCs), obtained when the disease was refractory, from a patient treated with antithyroid drugs. The chain uses TRBV20-1 and TRBJ1-2; D is uncertain. The CDR3 DNA sequence: TGCAGTGCAACAGCCTATGGCTACACCTTC. Its translation: CSATAYGYTF.